A selection of T cell receptor beta chains follows, all from one sample in a study of graft-versus-host responses after intestinal transplantation. Measured with immunoSEQ multiplex PCR; TCRdb has only the in-frame clones, and not every one. The sample holds about 90,000 clones, approximately 92% seen once. No antigen is known for these receptors. Sequenced material: unstimulated CD8+ T cells sorted from spleen or lymph node cells, taken before intestinal transplant. The source of these receptors is a human donor who received an intestinal transplant. The CDR3 runs from the conserved cysteine through the conserved F or W. The order of the fields is V gene, D gene, clone size, J gene, CDR3 protein, CDR3 DNA. A D gene is named only where the DNA matches it firmly. Size is stated for part of the rows, as once, few or many counts, or as a class when the clone is expanded.

TRBV7-2	TRBD2	.	TRBJ2-7	CASSRSGTSGPYEQYF	TGTGCCAGCAGCCGGAGCGGGACTAGCGGGCCCTACGAGCAGTACTTC
TRBV19	.	.	TRBJ2-1	CASSVSPDSSYNEQFF	TGTGCCAGTAGTGTTTCCCCCGACAGCTCCTACAATGAGCAGTTCTTC
TRBV4-2	TRBD2	.	TRBJ2-2	CASSHGSLAGGQGTGELFF	TGTGCCAGCAGCCACGGATCACTAGCGGGAGGTCAAGGCACCGGGGAGCTGTTTTTT
TRBV7-2	.	.	TRBJ2-7	CASAMRLYEQYF	TGTGCCAGCGCCATGAGGCTCTACGAGCAGTACTTC
TRBV7-8	.	.	TRBJ1-1	CAILGGTEAFF	TGTGCAATCCTGGGGGGGACTGAAGCTTTCTTT
TRBV10-2	.	few	TRBJ1-1	CASIGGNTEAFF	TGCGCCAGCATAGGGGGTAACACTGAAGCTTTCTTT
TRBV28	.	.	TRBJ1-5	CASSLRQGSNQPQHF	TGTGCCAGCAGTTTACGGCAGGGTAGCAATCAGCCCCAGCATTTT
TRBV19	.	once	TRBJ1-5	CASSIGYGNQPQHF	TGTGCCAGTAGTATAGGGTACGGGAATCAGCCCCAGCATTTT
TRBV6-5	.	.	TRBJ2-7	CASTQDQGEQYF	TGTGCCAGCACCCAGGACCAGGGGGAGCAGTACTTC
TRBV19	TRBD1	.	TRBJ1-2	CASSTPGTAFLYGYTF	TGTGCCAGTAGTACCCCCGGGACAGCATTCCTCTATGGCTACACCTTC
TRBV7-9	.	.	TRBJ2-1	CASSLGNAGQYFNEQFF	TGTGCCAGCAGCTTGGGGAATGCGGGACAGTATTTCAATGAGCAGTTCTTC
TRBV10-1	.	.	TRBJ2-7	CASSERVGDYEQYF	TGCGCCAGCAGTGAGAGGGTGGGAGACTACGAGCAGTACTTC
TRBV18	.	.	TRBJ2-3	CASSPVATDTDTQYF	TGTGCCAGCTCACCAGTCGCGACAGACACAGATACGCAGTATTTT
TRBV19	.	.	TRBJ2-7	CASSIADNSYEQYF	TGTGCCAGTAGTATCGCGGACAACTCCTACGAGCAGTACTTC
TRBV10-1	TRBD1	.	TRBJ2-3	CASSEGTGETDTQYF	TGCGCCAGCAGTGAGGGGACAGGGGAAACAGATACGCAGTATTTT
TRBV4-2	TRBD1	.	TRBJ2-7	CASSQDAGTASYEQYF	TGTGCCAGCAGCCAAGACGCAGGGACAGCTTCCTACGAGCAGTACTTC
TRBV7-3	.	.	TRBJ2-3	CASSLFSTDTQYF	TGTGCCAGCAGCTTATTCAGTACAGATACGCAGTATTTT
TRBV4-1	TRBD1	.	TRBJ1-5	CASSQISGTGFLRGNQPQHF	TGCGCCAGCAGCCAAATTTCCGGGACAGGGTTCCTTAGGGGCAATCAGCCCCAGCATTTT
TRBV6-1	.	.	TRBJ2-1	CASRDSNYNEQFF	TGTGCCAGCAGGGACAGCAACTACAATGAGCAGTTCTTC
TRBV6-1	TRBD1	.	TRBJ2-6	CASGQGAGANVLTF	TGTGCCAGTGGACAGGGGGCTGGGGCCAACGTCCTGACTTTC
TRBV5-4	TRBD2	.	TRBJ2-5	CAARAGEQETQYF	TGTGCCGCTCGGGCGGGGGAACAAGAGACCCAGTACTTC
TRBV4-1	TRBD2	once	TRBJ2-7	CASSQGQRASGYEQYF	TGCGCCAGCAGCCAAGGTCAAAGGGCTAGCGGCTACGAGCAGTACTTC
TRBV5-6	.	.	TRBJ2-1	CASSGGSRWGNEQFF	TGTGCCAGCTCCGGGGGAAGCCGCTGGGGAAATGAGCAGTTCTTC
TRBV27	.	.	TRBJ1-5	CASSLSAGFNQPQHF	TGTGCCAGCAGTTTATCGGCGGGATTTAATCAGCCCCAGCATTTT
TRBV5-1	TRBD1	few	TRBJ1-1	CASSVRGQNTEAFF	TGCGCCAGCAGCGTGAGGGGGCAGAACACTGAAGCTTTCTTT
TRBV29-1	TRBD1	.	TRBJ1-2	CSAGDRVYGYTF	TGCAGCGCCGGGGACAGGGTCTATGGCTACACCTTC
TRBV4-3	.	.	TRBJ2-3	CASRAGMGDTQYF	TGCGCCAGCAGGGCGGGGATGGGAGATACGCAGTATTTT
TRBV7-6	TRBD1	.	TRBJ1-4	CASSCRDRGPRNEKLFF	TGTGCCAGCAGCTGCCGGGACAGGGGGCCCCGTAATGAAAAACTGTTTTTT